This T cell receptor (beta chain) was captured in a study of shared clonotypes between healthy human individuals. Those who donated were healthy HIV-negative adults, with no recent acute infections or vaccinations reported. Nashville, Tennessee was home to all donors, each a Caucasian adult. Produced via immunoSEQ multiplex PCR; TCRdb's table is partial and in-frame only. The repertoire has about half a million clones, roughly 85% of them found once; the top ten carry roughly 12%. V lost 0 bases and J 8 bases, leaving 14 bases between the germline ends. Looked up from germline, CDR1 is SGHRS and CDR2 is YFSETQ. The CDR3 sequence is 14 residues long.

Material for sequencing was PBMCs. The TCR originated in a woman aged 40 to 50 in good health. Some clones in this sample may be carry-over from other donors' samples. The chain recombines TRBV5-1 with TRBJ1-2; D gene unclear. The CDR3 sequence: CASSLAVTESGYTF. In nucleotides, the CDR3 is TGCGCCAGCAGCTTGGCCGTCACAGAGTCCGGCTACACCTTC. The full variable domain, its missing parts supplied by reference TRBV5-1 and TRBJ1-2, is KAGVTQTPRYLIKTRGQQVTLSCSPISGHRSVSWYQQTPGQGLQFLFEYFSETQRNKGNFPGRFSGRQFSNSRSEMNVSTLELGDSALYLCASSLAVTESGYTFGSGTRLTVV.